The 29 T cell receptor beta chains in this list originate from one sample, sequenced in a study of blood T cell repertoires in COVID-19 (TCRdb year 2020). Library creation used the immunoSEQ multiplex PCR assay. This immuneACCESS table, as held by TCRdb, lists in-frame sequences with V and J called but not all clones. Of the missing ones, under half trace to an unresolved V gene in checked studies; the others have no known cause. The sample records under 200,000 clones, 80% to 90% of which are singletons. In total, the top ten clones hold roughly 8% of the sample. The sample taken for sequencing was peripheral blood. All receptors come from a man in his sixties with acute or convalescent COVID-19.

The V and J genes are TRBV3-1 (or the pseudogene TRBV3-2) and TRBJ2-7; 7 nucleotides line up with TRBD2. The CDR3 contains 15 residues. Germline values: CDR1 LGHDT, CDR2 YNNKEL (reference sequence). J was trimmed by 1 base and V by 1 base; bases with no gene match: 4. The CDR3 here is CASSQGGTMSYEQYF. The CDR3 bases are TGTGCCAGCAGCCAAGGCGGGACTATGTCCTACGAGCAGTACTTC.

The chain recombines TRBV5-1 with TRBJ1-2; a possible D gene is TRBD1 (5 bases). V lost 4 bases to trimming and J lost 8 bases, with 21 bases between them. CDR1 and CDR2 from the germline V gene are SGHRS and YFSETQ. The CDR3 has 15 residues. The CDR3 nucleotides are TGCGCCAGCAGCCCCCGACAGTACACTATGGCGGGCTACACCTTC. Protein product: CASSPRQYTMAGYTF.

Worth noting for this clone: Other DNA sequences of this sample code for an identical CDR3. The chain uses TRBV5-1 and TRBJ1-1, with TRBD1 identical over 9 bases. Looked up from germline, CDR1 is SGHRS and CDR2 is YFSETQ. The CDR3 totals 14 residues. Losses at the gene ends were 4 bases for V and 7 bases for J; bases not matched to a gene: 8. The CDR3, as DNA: TGCGCCAGCAGCCTGGGACAGGGAACGAGTGAAGCTTTCTTT. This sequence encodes CASSLGQGTSEAFF.

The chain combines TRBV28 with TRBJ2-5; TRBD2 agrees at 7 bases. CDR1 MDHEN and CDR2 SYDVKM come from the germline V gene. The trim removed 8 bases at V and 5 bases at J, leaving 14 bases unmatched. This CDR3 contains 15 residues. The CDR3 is CASLSRGRGEETQYF. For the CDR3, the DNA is TGTGCCAGCCTATCCCGGGGCCGGGGGGAGGAGACCCAGTACTTC.

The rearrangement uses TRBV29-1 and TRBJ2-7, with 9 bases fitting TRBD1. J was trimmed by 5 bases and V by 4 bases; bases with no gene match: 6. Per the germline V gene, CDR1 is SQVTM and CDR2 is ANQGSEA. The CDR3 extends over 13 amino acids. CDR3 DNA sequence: TGCAGCGTTGTCGGGACAGGGATGAACGAGCAGTACTTC. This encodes CSVVGTGMNEQYF.

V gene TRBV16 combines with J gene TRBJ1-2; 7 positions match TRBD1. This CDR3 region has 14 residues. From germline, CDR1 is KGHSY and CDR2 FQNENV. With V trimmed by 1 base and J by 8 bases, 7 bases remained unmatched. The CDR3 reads CASSQLTGLEGYTF. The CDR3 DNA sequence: TGTGCCAGCAGCCAATTGACAGGGCTAGAGGGCTACACCTTC. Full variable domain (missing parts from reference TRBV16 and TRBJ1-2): GEEVAQTPKHLVRGEGQKAKLYCAPIKGHSYVFWYQQVLKNEFKFLISFQNENVFDETGMPKERFSAKCLPNSPCSLEIQATKLEDSAVYFCASSQLTGLEGYTFGSGTRLTVV.

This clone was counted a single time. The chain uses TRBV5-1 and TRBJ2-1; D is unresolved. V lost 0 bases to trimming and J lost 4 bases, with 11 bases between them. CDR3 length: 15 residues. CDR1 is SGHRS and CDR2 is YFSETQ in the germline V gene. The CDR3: CASSLERRRYNEQFF. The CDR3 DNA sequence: TGCGCCAGCAGCTTGGAACGGAGAAGGTACAATGAGCAGTTCTTC.

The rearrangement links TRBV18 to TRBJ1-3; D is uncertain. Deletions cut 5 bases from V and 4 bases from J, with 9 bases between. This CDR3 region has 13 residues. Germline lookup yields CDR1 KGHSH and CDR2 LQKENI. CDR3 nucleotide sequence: TGTGCCAGCTCATCGGCCAGGGGAAACACCATATATTTT. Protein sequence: CASSSARGNTIYF.

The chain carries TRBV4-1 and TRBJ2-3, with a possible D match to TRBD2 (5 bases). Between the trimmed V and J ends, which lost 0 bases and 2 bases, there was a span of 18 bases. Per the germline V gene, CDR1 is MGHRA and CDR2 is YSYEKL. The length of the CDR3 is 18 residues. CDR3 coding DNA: TGCGCCAGCAGCCAAGACATCTTACGGGAAAGGATCACAGATACGCAGTATTTT. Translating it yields CASSQDILRERITDTQYF.

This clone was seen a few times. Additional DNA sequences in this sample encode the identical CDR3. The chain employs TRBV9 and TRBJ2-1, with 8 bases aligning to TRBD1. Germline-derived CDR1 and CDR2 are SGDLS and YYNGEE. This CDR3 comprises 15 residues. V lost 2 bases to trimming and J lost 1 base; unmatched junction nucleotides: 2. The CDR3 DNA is TGTGCCAGCAGCGTCGGGACAGGTTCCTACAATGAGCAGTTCTTC. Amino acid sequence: CASSVGTGSYNEQFF.

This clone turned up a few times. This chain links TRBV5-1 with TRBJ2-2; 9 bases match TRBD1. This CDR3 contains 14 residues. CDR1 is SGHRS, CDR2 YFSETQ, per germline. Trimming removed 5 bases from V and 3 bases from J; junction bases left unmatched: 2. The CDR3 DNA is TGCGCCAGCAGATGGACAGGGGACACCGGGGAGCTGTTTTTT. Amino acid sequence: CASRWTGDTGELFF. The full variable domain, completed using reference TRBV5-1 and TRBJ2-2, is KAGVTQTPRYLIKTRGQQVTLSCSPISGHRSVSWYQQTPGQGLQFLFEYFSETQRNKGNFPGRFSGRQFSNSRSEMNVSTLELGDSALYLCASRWTGDTGELFFGEGSRLTVL.

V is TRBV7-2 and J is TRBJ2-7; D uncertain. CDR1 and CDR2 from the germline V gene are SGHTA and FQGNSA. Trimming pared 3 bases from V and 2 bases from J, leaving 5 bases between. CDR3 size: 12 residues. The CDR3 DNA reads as TGTGCCAGCAGCTTCTTTGCCTACGAGCAGTACTTC. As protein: CASSFFAYEQYF.

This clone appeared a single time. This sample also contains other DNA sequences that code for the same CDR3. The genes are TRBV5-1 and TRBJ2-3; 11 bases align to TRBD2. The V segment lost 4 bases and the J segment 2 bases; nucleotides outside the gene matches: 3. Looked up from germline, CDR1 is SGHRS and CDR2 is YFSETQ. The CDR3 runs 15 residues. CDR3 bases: TGCGCCAGCAGCCTACTAGCGGGGGACACAGATACGCAGTATTTT. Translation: CASSLLAGDTDTQYF.

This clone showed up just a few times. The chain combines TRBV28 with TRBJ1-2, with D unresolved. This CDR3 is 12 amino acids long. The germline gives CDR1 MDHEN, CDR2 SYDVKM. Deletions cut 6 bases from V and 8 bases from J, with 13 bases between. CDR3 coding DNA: TGTGCCAGCAGCGAATCCAGGAAGGGCTACACCTTC. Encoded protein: CASSESRKGYTF.

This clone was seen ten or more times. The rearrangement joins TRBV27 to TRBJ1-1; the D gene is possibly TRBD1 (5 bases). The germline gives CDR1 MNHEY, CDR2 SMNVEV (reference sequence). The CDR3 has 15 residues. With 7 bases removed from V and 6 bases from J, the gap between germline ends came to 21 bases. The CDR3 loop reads CASTRSSGGLSEAFF. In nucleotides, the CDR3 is TGTGCCAGCACCCGTTCGAGTGGGGGGTTATCTGAAGCTTTCTTT.

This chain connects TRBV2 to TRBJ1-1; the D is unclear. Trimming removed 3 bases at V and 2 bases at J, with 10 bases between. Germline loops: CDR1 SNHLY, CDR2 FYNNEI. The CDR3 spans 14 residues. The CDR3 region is CASSERNFNTEAFF. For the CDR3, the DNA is TGTGCCAGCAGTGAGCGGAATTTCAACACTGAAGCTTTCTTT.

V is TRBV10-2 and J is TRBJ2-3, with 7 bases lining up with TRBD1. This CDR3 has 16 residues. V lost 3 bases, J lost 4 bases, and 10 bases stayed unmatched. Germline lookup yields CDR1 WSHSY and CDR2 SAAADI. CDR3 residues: CASSDKGQFRADTQYF. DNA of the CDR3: TGCGCCAGCAGTGATAAGGGACAGTTCCGGGCAGATACGCAGTATTTT.

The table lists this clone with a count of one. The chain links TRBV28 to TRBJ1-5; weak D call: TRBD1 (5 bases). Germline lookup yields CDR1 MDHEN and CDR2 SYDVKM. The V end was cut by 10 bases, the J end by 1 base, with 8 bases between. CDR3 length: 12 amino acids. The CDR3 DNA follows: TGTGCCACAGGGTGGAGCAATCAGCCCCAGCATTTT. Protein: CATGWSNQPQHF.

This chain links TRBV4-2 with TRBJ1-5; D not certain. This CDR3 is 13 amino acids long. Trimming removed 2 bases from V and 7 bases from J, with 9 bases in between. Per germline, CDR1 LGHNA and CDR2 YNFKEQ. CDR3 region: CASSQHTEQPQHF. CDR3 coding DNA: TGTGCCAGCAGCCAACATACAGAACAGCCCCAGCATTTT.

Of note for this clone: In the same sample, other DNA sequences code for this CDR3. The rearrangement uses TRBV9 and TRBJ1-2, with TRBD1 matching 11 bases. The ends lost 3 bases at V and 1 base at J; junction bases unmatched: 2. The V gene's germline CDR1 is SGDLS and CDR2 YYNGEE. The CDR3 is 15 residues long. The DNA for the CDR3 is TGTGCCAGCAGCGCCGGGACAGGGGGTAACTATGGCTACACCTTC. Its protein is CASSAGTGGNYGYTF.

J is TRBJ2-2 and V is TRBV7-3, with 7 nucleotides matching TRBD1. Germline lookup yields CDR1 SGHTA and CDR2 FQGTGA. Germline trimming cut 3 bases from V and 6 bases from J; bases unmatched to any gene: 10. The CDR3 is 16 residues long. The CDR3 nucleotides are TGTGCCAGCAGCTTCAGACAGGGTCCGATAGCCGGGGAGCTGTTTTTT. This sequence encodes CASSFRQGPIAGELFF.

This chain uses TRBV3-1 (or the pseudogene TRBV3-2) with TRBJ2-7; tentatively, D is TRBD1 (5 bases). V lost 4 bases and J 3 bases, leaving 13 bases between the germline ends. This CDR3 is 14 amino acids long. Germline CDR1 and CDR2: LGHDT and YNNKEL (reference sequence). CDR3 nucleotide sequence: TGTGCCAGCAGCCCGACTTCCAGGGTCTACGAGCAGTACTTC. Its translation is CASSPTSRVYEQYF.

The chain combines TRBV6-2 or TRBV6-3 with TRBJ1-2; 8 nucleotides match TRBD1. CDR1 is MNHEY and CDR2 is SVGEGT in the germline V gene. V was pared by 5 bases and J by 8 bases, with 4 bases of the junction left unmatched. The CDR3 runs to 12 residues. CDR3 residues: CASSPGGWGYTF. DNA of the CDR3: TGTGCCAGCAGTCCAGGGGGCTGGGGCTACACCTTC.

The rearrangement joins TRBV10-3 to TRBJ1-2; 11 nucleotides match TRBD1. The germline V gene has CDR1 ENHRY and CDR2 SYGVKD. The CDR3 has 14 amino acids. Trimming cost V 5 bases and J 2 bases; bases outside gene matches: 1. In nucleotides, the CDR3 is TGTGCCATCAGTTGGACAGGGGGCAACTATGGCTACACCTTC. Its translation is CAISWTGGNYGYTF.

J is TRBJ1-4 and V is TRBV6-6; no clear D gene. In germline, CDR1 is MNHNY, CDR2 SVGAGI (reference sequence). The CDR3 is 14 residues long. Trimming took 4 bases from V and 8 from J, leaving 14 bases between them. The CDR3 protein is CASSSTDGEEKLFF. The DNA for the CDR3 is TGTGCCAGCAGTTCCACTGATGGGGAGGAAAAACTGTTTTTT.

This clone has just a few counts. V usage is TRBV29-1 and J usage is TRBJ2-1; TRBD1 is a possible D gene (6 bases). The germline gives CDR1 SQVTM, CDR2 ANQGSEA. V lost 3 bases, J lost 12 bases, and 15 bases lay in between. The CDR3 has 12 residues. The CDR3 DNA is TGCAGCGTTGATAGGGACACCGGTGGGCAGTTCTTC. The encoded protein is CSVDRDTGGQFF.

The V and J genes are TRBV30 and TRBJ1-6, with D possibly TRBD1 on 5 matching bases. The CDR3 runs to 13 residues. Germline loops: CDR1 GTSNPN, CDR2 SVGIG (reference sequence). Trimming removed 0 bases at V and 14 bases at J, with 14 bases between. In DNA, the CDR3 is TGTGCCTGGAGTGTCGGTTCCAGGGCGGCCCTCCACTTT. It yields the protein CAWSVGSRAALHF. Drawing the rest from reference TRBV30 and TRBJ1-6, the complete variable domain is SQTIHQWPATLVQPVGSPLSLECTVEGTSNPNLYWYRQAAGRGLQLLFYSVGIGQISSEVPQNLSASRPQDRQFILSSKKLLLSDSGFYLCAWSVGSRAALHFGNGTRLTVT.

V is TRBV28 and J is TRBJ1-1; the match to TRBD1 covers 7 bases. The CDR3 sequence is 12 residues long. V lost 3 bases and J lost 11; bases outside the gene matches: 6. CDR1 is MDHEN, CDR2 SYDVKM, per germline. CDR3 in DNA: TGTGCCAGCAGTTTCCAAACACAGGGGGCTTTCTTT. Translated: CASSFQTQGAFF.

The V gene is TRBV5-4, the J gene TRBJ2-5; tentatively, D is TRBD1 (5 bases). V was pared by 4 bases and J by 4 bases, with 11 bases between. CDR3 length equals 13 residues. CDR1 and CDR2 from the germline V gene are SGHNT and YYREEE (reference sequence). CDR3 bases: TGTGCCAGCAGCCAGGACACGGGAGAGACCCAGTACTTC. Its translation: CASSQDTGETQYF.